This T cell receptor beta chain was identified during a study of blood T cell repertoires in COVID-19. Generated by immunoSEQ multiplex PCR, the TCRdb table keeps only in-frame clones and is missing some. The data show some 320,000 clones, with about 92% seen just once and 2% to 3% held by the top ten. The germline V gene encodes CDR1 LGHDT and CDR2 YNNKEL (reference sequence). V was pared by 0 bases and J by 4 bases, with 18 bases between. This CDR3 has 17 amino acids. The sample comprised PBMCs or T cells enriched from blood (not recorded which). The sequence derives from a man aged 60 to 75 who had recovered from COVID-19. The chain uses TRBV3-1 (or the pseudogene TRBV3-2) and TRBJ1-2; unclear D gene. The CDR3 loop reads CASSQEEGLGESYGYTF. In DNA, the CDR3 is TGTGCCAGCAGCCAAGAGGAGGGCCTAGGAGAATCCTATGGCTACACCTTC.